A selection of T cell receptor beta chains follows, all from one sample in a study of regulatory T cells in long-lasting Graves disease. A single record per CDR3 protein comes from TCRdb applying MiXCR to the multiplex PCR reads. The table records 200,000 to 250,000 distinct CDR3 sequences, roughly a fifth of them present only once. The source material was peripheral blood mononuclear cells (PBMCs), sampled at new diagnosis, from a patient treated with antithyroid drugs. The receptor set was obtained from a female donor with Graves disease. Each CDR3 is given with its conserved first and last residue. The D gene is left open where the match is weak. Clone sizes are given selectively: once, few, many, or a class where the clone is expanded.

TRBV6-1,many,NA,TRBJ1-5,CASSLFSNQPQHF,TGTGCCAGCAGTCTCTTTAGCAATCAGCCCCAGCATTTT
TRBV2,many,TRBD1,TRBJ1-4,CASTGGRDEKLFF,TGTGCCAGCACAGGGGGCAGGGATGAAAAACTGTTTTTT
TRBV3-2,few,NA,TRBJ2-2,CASPGGRQHPWELFF,TGTGCCAGCCCAGGGGGTCGACAACACCCTTGGGAGCTGTTTTTT
TRBV7-2,NA,NA,TRBJ2-1,CASSLEARRGDEQFF,TGTGCCAGCAGCTTAGAGGCCCGACGGGGCGATGAGCAGTTCTTC
TRBV7-8,many,NA,TRBJ2-5,CASSSAHVQETQYF,TGTGCCAGCAGCTCCGCCCATGTCCAAGAGACCCAGTACTTC
TRBV3-1,many,NA,TRBJ2-3,CASSQVGRGGADTQYF,TGTGCCAGCAGCCAAGTTGGAAGGGGGGGGGCAGATACGCAGTATTTT
TRBV20-1,many,NA,TRBJ1-2,CSARARRGMDGYTF,TGCAGTGCTAGAGCACGGAGGGGGATGGATGGCTACACCTTC
TRBV29-1,many,NA,TRBJ1-1,CSGGHLNTEAFF,TGCAGCGGGGGACACTTGAACACTGAAGCTTTCTTT
TRBV7-2,NA,TRBD2,TRBJ2-2,CASSPTSGKAGELFF,TGTGCCAGCAGCCCGACTAGCGGGAAGGCCGGGGAGCTGTTTTTT
TRBV7-8,many,NA,TRBJ2-5,CASSLTSSPTETQYF,TGTGCCAGCAGCTTGACGTCTAGCCCGACCGAGACCCAGTACTTC
TRBV5-6,NA,NA,TRBJ1-1,CASSLGGPYPLMNTEAFF,TGTGCCAGCAGCTTAGGGGGGCCCTACCCTCTCATGAACACTGAAGCTTTCTTT
TRBV11-2,many,NA,TRBJ1-2,CASSPDRFLNYGYTF,TGTGCCAGCAGCCCAGACAGATTCCTGAACTATGGCTACACCTTC
TRBV3-1,many,TRBD2,TRBJ2-3,CASSRLASDTQYF,TGTGCCAGCAGCAGACTAGCTTCAGATACGCAGTATTTT
TRBV6-5,many,NA,TRBJ1-1,CASSYSLGVGNTEAFF,TGTGCCAGCAGTTACTCCTTGGGAGTGGGGAACACTGAAGCTTTCTTT
TRBV6-1,many,NA,TRBJ1-2,CASSKDLLDYGYTF,TGTGCCAGCAGCAAGGACCTCCTGGACTATGGCTACACCTTC
TRBV4-2,NA,TRBD2,TRBJ2-3,CASSQDPLLAGTTDTQYF,TGTGCCAGCAGCCAAGACCCCCTACTAGCGGGAACCACAGATACGCAGTATTTT
TRBV5-1,NA,TRBD1,TRBJ2-3,CASSLDGTGASDTQYF,TGCGCCAGCAGCTTGGATGGGACAGGTGCATCGGATACGCAGTATTTT
TRBV11-2,NA,NA,TRBJ1-1,CASSLVYRGRENTEAFF,TGTGCCAGCAGCTTAGTTTATCGGGGCAGGGAGAACACTGAAGCTTTCTTT
TRBV18,many,TRBD1,TRBJ1-3,CATVTGTGSGNTIYF,TGTGCCACCGTAACCGGGACAGGTTCTGGAAACACCATATATTTT
TRBV18,many,NA,TRBJ2-1,CASSHDPADEQFF,TGTGCCAGCTCACACGACCCGGCGGATGAGCAGTTCTTC
TRBV3-1,many,NA,TRBJ1-4,CASSYGTLEEKLFF,TGTGCCAGCAGCTACGGAACGTTGGAAGAAAAACTGTTTTTT
TRBV30,few,NA,TRBJ2-1,CAWSAGAGSYNEQFF,TGTGCCTGGAGTGCAGGGGCGGGCTCCTACAATGAGCAGTTCTTC
TRBV28,many,TRBD1,TRBJ2-7,CASSSGQRDEQYF,TGTGCCAGCAGTTCGGGACAGAGGGACGAGCAGTACTTC
TRBV2,NA,NA,TRBJ2-4,CASRIGGLGNIQYF,TGTGCCAGCAGGATAGGGGGATTGGGAAACATTCAGTACTTC
TRBV6-5,few,NA,TRBJ2-3,CASSYVAVSTDTQYF,TGTGCCAGCAGTTACGTGGCAGTAAGCACAGATACGCAGTATTTT
TRBV13,many,NA,TRBJ2-7,CASSTRRTAAYEQYF,TGTGCCAGCAGCACGCGGAGGACGGCGGCCTACGAGCAGTACTTC
TRBV20-1,many,NA,TRBJ2-7,CSASTDSHEQYF,TGCAGTGCTAGCACGGACAGCCACGAGCAGTACTTC
TRBV24-1,NA,TRBD1,TRBJ1-1,CATSKSEGQGNTEAFF,TGTGCCACCAGCAAAAGTGAGGGACAGGGGAACACTGAAGCTTTCTTT
TRBV27,NA,NA,TRBJ1-5,CASSRGEFQPQHF,TGTGCCAGCAGTAGAGGGGAGTTTCAGCCCCAGCATTTT
TRBV28,few,NA,TRBJ1-2,CASSPSRGGGFGYTF,TGTGCCAGCAGTCCCAGCAGGGGTGGAGGCTTTGGCTACACCTTC
TRBV2,many,TRBD1,TRBJ1-6,CARDREIANSPLHF,TGTGCCAGGGACAGGGAAATCGCTAATTCACCCCTCCACTTT
TRBV6-1,many,NA,TRBJ2-7,CASRKTSGEGEQYF,TGTGCCAGCAGGAAGACCTCCGGAGAGGGCGAGCAGTACTTC
TRBV20-1,NA,NA,TRBJ2-1,CSAPSSDRRRDEQFF,TGCAGTGCTCCTTCCTCGGATCGACGAAGGGATGAGCAGTTCTTC
TRBV7-9,many,NA,TRBJ2-3,CASSLRRGPPGDTQYF,TGTGCCAGCAGCCTTCGGAGGGGTCCACCCGGAGATACGCAGTATTTT
TRBV28,many,TRBD1,TRBJ2-7,CASSQTGDLYEQYF,TGTGCCAGCAGCCAGACAGGGGACCTCTACGAGCAGTACTTC
TRBV20-1,many,TRBD1,TRBJ2-5,CSAQQGAKETQYF,TGCAGTGCACAACAGGGGGCGAAAGAGACCCAGTACTTC
TRBV19,NA,TRBD1,TRBJ1-5,CGSDRVGNQPQHF,TGTGGTTCCGACAGGGTAGGCAATCAGCCCCAGCATTTT
TRBV4-2,NA,NA,TRBJ2-7,CASSQVPQGDYEQYF,TGTGCCAGCAGCCAAGTTCCCCAGGGCGACTACGAGCAGTACTTC
TRBV6-1,many,TRBD1,TRBJ1-6,CASRDGTGDNSPLHF,TGTGCCAGCAGAGACGGGACAGGGGATAATTCACCCCTCCACTTT
TRBV2,many,NA,TRBJ1-1,CASGWLLNTEAFF,TGTGCCAGCGGGTGGTTGCTGAACACTGAAGCTTTCTTT
TRBV29-1,NA,TRBD2,TRBJ2-1,CSVEHSGRAGNEQFF,TGCAGCGTTGAACATAGCGGGAGGGCCGGGAATGAGCAGTTCTTC
TRBV2,many,NA,TRBJ2-3,CASSVRGSTDTQYF,TGTGCCAGCAGTGTACGGGGGAGCACAGATACGCAGTATTTT
TRBV2,many,TRBD2,TRBJ2-3,CASARRLVAGDQITDTQYF,TGTGCCAGCGCCCGGCGTTTGGTAGCGGGGGACCAGATTACAGATACGCAGTATTTT
TRBV5-6,many,NA,TRBJ2-5,CASNSGLAQETQYF,TGTGCCAGCAACTCTGGGCTAGCGCAAGAGACCCAGTACTTC
TRBV30,many,NA,TRBJ1-4,CAWSIGLEGEKLFF,TGTGCCTGGAGTATCGGCCTTGAAGGCGAAAAACTGTTTTTT
TRBV7-9,many,NA,TRBJ1-2,CASSLEGDGYTF,TGTGCCAGCAGCTTAGAAGGGGATGGCTACACCTTC
TRBV12-3/TRBV12-4,NA,TRBD1,TRBJ1-2,CASSLAPGQGRSRYGYTF,TGTGCCAGCAGTTTAGCGCCGGGACAGGGAAGGTCTCGCTATGGCTACACCTTC
TRBV9,many,NA,TRBJ1-5,CASSQWGGEPQHF,TGTGCCAGCAGCCAATGGGGGGGTGAGCCCCAGCATTTT
TRBV6-2/TRBV6-3,many,NA,TRBJ2-3,CASSYPGPQYF,TGTGCCAGCAGCTACCCGGGTCCGCAGTATTTT
TRBV19,few,TRBD2,TRBJ2-2,CASRNRGSLTGELFF,TGTGCCAGTAGGAATCGCGGGAGCCTCACCGGGGAGCTGTTTTTT